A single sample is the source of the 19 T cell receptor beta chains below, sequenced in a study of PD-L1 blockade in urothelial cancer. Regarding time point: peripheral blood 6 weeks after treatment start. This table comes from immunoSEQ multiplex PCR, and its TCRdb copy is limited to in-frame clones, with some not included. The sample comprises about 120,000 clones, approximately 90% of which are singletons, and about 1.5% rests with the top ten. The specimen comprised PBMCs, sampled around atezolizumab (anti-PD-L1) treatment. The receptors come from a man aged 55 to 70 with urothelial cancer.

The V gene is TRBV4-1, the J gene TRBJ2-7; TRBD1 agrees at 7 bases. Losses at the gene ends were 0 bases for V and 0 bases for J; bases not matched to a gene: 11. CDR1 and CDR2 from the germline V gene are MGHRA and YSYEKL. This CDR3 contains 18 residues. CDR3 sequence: CASSQDAGGYSISYEQYF. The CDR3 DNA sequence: TGCGCCAGCAGCCAAGATGCAGGGGGATATAGCATCTCCTACGAGCAGTACTTC.

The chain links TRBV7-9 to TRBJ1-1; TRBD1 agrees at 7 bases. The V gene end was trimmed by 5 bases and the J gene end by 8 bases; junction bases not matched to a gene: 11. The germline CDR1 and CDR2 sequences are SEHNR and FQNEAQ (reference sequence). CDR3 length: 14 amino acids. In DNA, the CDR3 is TGTGCCAGCAGCCTACGGGAGGGGGCGACCGAAGCTTTCTTT. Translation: CASSLREGATEAFF. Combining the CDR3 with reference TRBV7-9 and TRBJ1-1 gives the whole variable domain DTGVSQNPRHKITKRGQNVTFRCDPISEHNRLYWYRQTLGQGPEFLTYFQNEAQLEKSRLLSDRFSAERPKGSFSTLEIQRTEQGDSAMYLCASSLREGATEAFFGQGTRLTVV.

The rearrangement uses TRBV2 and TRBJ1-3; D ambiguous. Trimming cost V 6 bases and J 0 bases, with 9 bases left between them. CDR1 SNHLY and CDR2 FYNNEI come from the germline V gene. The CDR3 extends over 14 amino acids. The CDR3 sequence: CASSQVASGNTIYF. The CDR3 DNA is TGTGCCAGCAGCCAGGTGGCCTCTGGAAACACCATATATTTT.

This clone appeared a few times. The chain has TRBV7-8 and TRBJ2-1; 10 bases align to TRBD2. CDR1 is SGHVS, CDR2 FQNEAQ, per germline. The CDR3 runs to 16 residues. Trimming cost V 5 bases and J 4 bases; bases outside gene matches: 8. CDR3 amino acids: CASSPGTSGAYNEQFF. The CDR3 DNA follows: TGTGCCAGCAGCCCTGGAACTAGCGGGGCTTACAATGAGCAGTTCTTC.

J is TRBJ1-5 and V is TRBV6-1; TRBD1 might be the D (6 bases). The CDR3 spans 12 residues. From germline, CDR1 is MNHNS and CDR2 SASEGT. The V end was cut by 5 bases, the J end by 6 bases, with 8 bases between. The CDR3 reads CASSTGFQPQHF. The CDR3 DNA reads TGTGCCAGCAGTACAGGGTTTCAGCCCCAGCATTTT.

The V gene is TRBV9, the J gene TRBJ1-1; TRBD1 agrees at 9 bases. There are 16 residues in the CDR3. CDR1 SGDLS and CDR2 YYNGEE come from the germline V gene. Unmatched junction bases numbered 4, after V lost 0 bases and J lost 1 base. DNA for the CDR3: TGTGCCAGCAGCGTAGAGGGACAGGGTAAGAACACTGAAGCTTTCTTT. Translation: CASSVEGQGKNTEAFF.

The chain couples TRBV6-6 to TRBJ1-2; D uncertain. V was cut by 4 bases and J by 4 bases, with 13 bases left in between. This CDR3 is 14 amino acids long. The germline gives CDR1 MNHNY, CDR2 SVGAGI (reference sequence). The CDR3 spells CASSSSTGGYGYTF. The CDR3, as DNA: TGTGCCAGCAGTTCCAGCACGGGTGGCTATGGCTACACCTTC.

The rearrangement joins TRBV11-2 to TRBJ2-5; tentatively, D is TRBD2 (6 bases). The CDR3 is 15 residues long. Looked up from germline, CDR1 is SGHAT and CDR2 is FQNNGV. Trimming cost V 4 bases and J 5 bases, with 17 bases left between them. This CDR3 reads CASSSPPGTSETQYF. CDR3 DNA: TGTGCCAGCAGCTCTCCTCCCGGGACTTCGGAGACCCAGTACTTC.

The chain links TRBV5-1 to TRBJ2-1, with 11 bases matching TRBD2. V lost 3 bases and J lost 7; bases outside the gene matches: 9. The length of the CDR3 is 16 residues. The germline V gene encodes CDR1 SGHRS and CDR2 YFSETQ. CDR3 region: CASSSIAGGLLNEQFF. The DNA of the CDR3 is TGCGCCAGCAGCTCAATAGCGGGGGGGCTCCTAAATGAGCAGTTCTTC.

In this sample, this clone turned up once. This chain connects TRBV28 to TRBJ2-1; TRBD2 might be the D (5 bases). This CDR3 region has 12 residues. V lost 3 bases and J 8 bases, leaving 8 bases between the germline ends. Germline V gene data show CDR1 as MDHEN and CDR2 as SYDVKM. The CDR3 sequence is CASSLLADEQFF. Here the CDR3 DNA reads TGTGCCAGCAGTTTGCTAGCAGATGAGCAGTTCTTC.

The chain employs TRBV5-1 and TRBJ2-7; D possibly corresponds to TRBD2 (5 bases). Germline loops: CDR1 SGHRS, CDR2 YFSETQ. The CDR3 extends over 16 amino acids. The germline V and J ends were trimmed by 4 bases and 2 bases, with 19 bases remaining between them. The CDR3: CASSPNIAGSAYEQYF. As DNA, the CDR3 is TGCGCCAGCAGCCCAAATATCGCGGGCTCCGCCTACGAGCAGTACTTC.

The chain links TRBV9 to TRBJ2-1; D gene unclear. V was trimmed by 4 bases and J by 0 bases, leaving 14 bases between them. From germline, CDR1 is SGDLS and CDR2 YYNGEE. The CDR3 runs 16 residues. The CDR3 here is CASSLRRLSSYNEQFF. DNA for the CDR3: TGTGCCAGCAGCCTGAGGCGGTTGAGCTCCTACAATGAGCAGTTCTTC.

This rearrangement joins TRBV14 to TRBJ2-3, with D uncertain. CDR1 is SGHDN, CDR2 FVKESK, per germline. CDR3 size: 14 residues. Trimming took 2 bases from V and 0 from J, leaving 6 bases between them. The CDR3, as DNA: TGTGCCAGCAGCCAACTAATTAGCACAGATACGCAGTATTTT. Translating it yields CASSQLISTDTQYF.

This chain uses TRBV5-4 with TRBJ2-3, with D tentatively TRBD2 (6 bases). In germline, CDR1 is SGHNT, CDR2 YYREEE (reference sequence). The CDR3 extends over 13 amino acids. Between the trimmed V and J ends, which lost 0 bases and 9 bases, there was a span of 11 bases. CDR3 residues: CASSLAGTPTQYF. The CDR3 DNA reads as TGTGCCAGCAGCTTGGCCGGGACTCCCACGCAGTATTTT.

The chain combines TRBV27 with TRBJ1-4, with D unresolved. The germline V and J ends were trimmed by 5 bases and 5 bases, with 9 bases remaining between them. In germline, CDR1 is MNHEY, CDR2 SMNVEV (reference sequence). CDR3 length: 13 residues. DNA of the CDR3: TGTGCCAGCAGTCCCCGTGCGAATGAAAAACTGTTTTTT. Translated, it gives CASSPRANEKLFF.

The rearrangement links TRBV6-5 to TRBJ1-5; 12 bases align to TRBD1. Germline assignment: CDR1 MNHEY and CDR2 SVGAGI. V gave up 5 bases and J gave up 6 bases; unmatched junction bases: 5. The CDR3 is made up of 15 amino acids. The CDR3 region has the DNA TGTGCCAGCAGTCCGGGACAGGGGGCTACTCAGCCCCAGCATTTT. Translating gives CASSPGQGATQPQHF.

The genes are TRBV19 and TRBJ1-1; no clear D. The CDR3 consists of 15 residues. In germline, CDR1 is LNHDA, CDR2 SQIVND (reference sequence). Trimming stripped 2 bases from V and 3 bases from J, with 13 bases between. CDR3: CASSINWAPDTEAFF. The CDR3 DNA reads TGTGCCAGTAGTATAAATTGGGCACCAGACACTGAAGCTTTCTTT.

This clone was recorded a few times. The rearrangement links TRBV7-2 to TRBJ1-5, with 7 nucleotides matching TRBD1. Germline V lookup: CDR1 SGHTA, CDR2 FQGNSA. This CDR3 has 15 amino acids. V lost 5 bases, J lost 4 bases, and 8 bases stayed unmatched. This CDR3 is CASSPVGTDNQPQHF. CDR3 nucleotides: TGTGCCAGCAGCCCGGTGGGGACAGATAATCAGCCCCAGCATTTT.

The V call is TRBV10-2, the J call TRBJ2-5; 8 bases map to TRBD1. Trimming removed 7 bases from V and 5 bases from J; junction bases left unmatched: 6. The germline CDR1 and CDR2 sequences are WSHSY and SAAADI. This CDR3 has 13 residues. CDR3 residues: CASKQGAAETQYF. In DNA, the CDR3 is TGCGCCAGCAAGCAGGGGGCTGCGGAGACCCAGTACTTC.